These 14 T cell receptor beta chains came from one sample sequenced in a study of tumor T cells in aggressive B-cell lymphoma. The repertoire was sequenced with immunoSEQ multiplex PCR; TCRdb's copy has only in-frame clones and lacks some. This table has some 7,200 clones, approximately 86% appearing once. Sequences were obtained from tumor tissue. The receptors here all came from an adult with diffuse large B cell lymphoma. Some clones in this sample may be carry-over from other donors' samples.

This sequence joins TRBV5-1 and TRBJ1-2; a weak D match, TRBD1 (6 bases). From germline, CDR1 is SGHRS and CDR2 YFSETQ. Trimming removed 0 bases at V and 4 bases at J, with 16 bases between. CDR3 length: 16 residues. CDR3 in DNA: TGCGCCAGCAGCTTGGCCTTGACTGAACAGGGCTATGGCTACACCTTC. Residues: CASSLALTEQGYGYTF.

CDR3 in amino acids: CASSYRTSGSAGELFF. CDR3 in DNA: TGTGCCAGTTCCTATAGGACTAGCGGTTCCGCCGGGGAGCTGTTTTTT. The J gene is TRBJ2-2, the V gene TRBV19; TRBD2 matches at 10 bases. The CDR3 totals 16 residues. The trim removed 8 bases at V and 6 bases at J, leaving 12 bases unmatched. Per germline, CDR1 LNHDA and CDR2 SQIVND (reference sequence).

This chain links TRBV15 with TRBJ1-1; possibly TRBD1 for D (5 bases). This CDR3 comprises 15 residues. Germline V gene sequence: CDR1 LNHNV, CDR2 YYDKDF (reference sequence). V shed 2 bases and J shed 1 base, with 11 bases lying between them. The CDR3 sequence: CATSRSRQSNTEAFF. The CDR3 nucleotides read TGTGCCACCAGCAGATCCCGACAGTCGAACACTGAAGCTTTCTTT.

The genes are TRBV6-1 and TRBJ1-1, with TRBD1 matching 9 bases. V dropped 5 bases and J dropped 7; count of bases not matched to a gene: 5. CDR3 length: 13 residues. From germline, CDR1 is MNHNS and CDR2 SASEGT. CDR3 region: CASSPQGQGEAFF. The CDR3 bases are TGTGCCAGCAGTCCACAGGGACAGGGTGAAGCTTTCTTT.

The chain uses TRBV19 and TRBJ1-2; 10 bases agree with TRBD1. The germline CDR1 and CDR2 sequences are LNHDA and SQIVND (reference sequence). The V gene end was trimmed by 8 bases and the J gene end by 7 bases; junction bases not matched to a gene: 10. The CDR3 contains 14 residues. Here the CDR3 DNA reads TGTGCCAGTGGGACCGGGACAGGGGTTATTGGCTACACCTTC. Translating gives CASGTGTGVIGYTF.

The chain links TRBV19 to TRBJ2-3, with D uncertain. The CDR3 consists of 12 residues. Germline assignment: CDR1 LNHDA and CDR2 SQIVND (reference sequence). Trimming took 10 bases from V and 1 from J, leaving 9 bases between them. This chain's CDR3 is CAITLGTDTQYF. In DNA, the CDR3 is TGTGCCATAACTCTGGGCACAGATACGCAGTATTTT.

This clone has just one count. The chain combines TRBV11-1 with TRBJ1-6, with D uncertain. The CDR3 runs 13 residues. Germline lookup yields CDR1 SGHAT and CDR2 FQDESV (reference sequence). V lost 5 bases and J lost 8, with 10 bases in between. CDR3 DNA sequence: TGTGCCAGCAGCCCTCAACTTGATTCACCCCTCCACTTT. Translating gives CASSPQLDSPLHF.

The J gene is TRBJ1-6, the V gene TRBV6-6; D is unresolved. There are 14 residues in the CDR3. The germline gives CDR1 MNHNY, CDR2 SVGAGI (reference sequence). Trimming took 3 bases from V and 5 from J, leaving 8 bases between them. CDR3 nucleotide sequence: TGTGCCAGCAGTTATTTACAGCATAATTCACCCCTCCACTTT. It yields the protein CASSYLQHNSPLHF.

V gene TRBV19 combines with J gene TRBJ2-5; 10 bases fit TRBD1. CDR1 is LNHDA, CDR2 SQIVND, per germline (reference sequence). The CDR3 extends over 13 amino acids. V lost 7 bases to trimming and J lost 9 bases; unmatched junction nucleotides: 8. DNA of the CDR3: TGTGCCAGTAACTCGGGACAGGGGTTGGCCCAGTACTTC. It codes for CASNSGQGLAQYF.

J is TRBJ2-7 and V is TRBV7-2; D may be TRBD2 (5 bases). The CDR3 runs to 12 residues. Germline assignment: CDR1 SGHTA and CDR2 FQGNSA. Trimming pared 1 base from V and 5 bases from J, leaving 6 bases between. The CDR3, as DNA: TGTGCCAGCAGCTTAGGGAGGAACGAGCAGTACTTC. Translating gives CASSLGRNEQYF.

The J gene is TRBJ2-2, the V gene TRBV7-3, with TRBD1 identical over 7 bases. Germline values: CDR1 SGHTA, CDR2 FQGTGA. Trimming removed 6 bases from V and 2 bases from J; junction bases left unmatched: 6. The CDR3 is made up of 15 amino acids. The CDR3 DNA is TGTGCCAGCAGTCAGGGACAGCAAAACACCGGGGAGCTGTTTTTT. Protein: CASSQGQQNTGELFF.

This clone was observed a few times. The chain combines TRBV7-8 with TRBJ2-7, with TRBD2 matching over 10 bases. Germline V gene data show CDR1 as SGHVS and CDR2 as FQNEAQ. J gave up 1 base and V 7 bases, and 7 bases lay outside the gene matches. The CDR3 runs to 15 residues. The DNA for the CDR3 is TGTGCCAGCAAGACGAGCGGGAGGGAGTCCTACGAGCAGTACTTC. As protein: CASKTSGRESYEQYF.

The rearrangement uses TRBV28 and TRBJ1-2; D is possibly TRBD1 (5 bases). The germline CDR1 and CDR2 sequences are MDHEN and SYDVKM. The CDR3 is 13 amino acids. The germline V and J ends were trimmed by 6 bases and 1 base, with 9 bases remaining between them. As DNA, the CDR3 is TGTGCCAGCAGAGACAGTGATAACTATGGCTACACCTTC. It is translated as CASRDSDNYGYTF.

The chain is built from TRBV20-1 and TRBJ2-3; D gene uncertain. Trimming removed 6 bases at V and 6 bases at J, with 10 bases between. Germline CDR1 and CDR2: DFQATT and SNEGSKA (reference sequence). The CDR3 totals 11 residues. CDR3 nucleotide sequence: TGCAGTGCCCTCGTGGGCGATACGCAGTATTTT. This codes for CSALVGDTQYF.